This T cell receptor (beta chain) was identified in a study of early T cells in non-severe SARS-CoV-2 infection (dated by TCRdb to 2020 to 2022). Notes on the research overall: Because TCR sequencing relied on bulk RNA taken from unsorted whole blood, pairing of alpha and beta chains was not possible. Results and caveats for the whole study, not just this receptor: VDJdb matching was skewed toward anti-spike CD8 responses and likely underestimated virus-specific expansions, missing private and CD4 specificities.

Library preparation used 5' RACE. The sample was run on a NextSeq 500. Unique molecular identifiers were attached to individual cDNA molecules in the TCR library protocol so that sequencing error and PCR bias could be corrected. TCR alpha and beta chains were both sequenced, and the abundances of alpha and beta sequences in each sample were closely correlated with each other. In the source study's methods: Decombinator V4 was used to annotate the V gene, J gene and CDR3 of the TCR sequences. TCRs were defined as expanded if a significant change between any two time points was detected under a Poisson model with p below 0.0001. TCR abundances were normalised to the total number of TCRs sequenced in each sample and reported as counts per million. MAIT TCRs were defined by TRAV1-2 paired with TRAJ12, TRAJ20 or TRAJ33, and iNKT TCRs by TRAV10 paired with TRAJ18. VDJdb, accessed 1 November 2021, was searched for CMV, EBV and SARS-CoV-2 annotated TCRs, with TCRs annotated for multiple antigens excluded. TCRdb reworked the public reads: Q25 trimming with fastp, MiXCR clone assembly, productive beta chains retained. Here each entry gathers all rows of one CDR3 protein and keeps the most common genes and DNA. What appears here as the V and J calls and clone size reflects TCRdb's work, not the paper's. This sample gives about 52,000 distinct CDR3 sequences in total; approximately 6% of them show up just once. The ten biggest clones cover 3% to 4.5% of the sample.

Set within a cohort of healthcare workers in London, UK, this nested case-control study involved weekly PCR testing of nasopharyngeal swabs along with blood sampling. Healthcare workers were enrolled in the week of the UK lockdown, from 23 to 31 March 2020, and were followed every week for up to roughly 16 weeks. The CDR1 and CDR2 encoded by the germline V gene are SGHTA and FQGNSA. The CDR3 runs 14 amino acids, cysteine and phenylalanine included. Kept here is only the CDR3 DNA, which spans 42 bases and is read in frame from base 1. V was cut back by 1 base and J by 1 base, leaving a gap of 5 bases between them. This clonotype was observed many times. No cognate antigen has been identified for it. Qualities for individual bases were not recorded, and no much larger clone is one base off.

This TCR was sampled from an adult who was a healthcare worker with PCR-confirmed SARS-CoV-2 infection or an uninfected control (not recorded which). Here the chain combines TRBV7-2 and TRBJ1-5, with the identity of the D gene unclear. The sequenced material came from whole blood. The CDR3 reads CASSLGRSNQPQHF. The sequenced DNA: TGTGCCAGCAGCTTAGGGCGGAGCAATCAGCCCCAGCATTTT.